These 20 T cell receptor beta chains came from one sample sequenced in a study of shared T cell receptors in the human thymus. Assay: immunoSEQ multiplex PCR; the TCRdb copy retains only in-frame clones and omits some. Here the sample spans hundreds of thousands of clones, more than 75% being singletons. These data are also associated with another study on human thymus T cells.

Sequenced sample: thymocytes. These receptors were collected from a boy under three years old with a congenital heart defect.

This clone has a handful of counts. The chain joins TRBV15 to TRBJ2-7; D possibly corresponds to TRBD1 (5 bases). V was pared by 0 bases and J by 5 bases, with 20 bases between. From germline, CDR1 is LNHNV and CDR2 YYDKDF (reference sequence). The CDR3 runs 17 residues. The CDR3 loop is CATSRDRTSSGMNEQYF. The CDR3 DNA reads TGTGCCACCAGCAGAGATCGGACCTCTTCAGGGATGAACGAGCAGTACTTC.

The rearrangement uses TRBV28 and TRBJ2-1; D is uncertain. Germline lookup yields CDR1 MDHEN and CDR2 SYDVKM. The CDR3 has 14 residues. Trimming left V 5 bases short and J 5 bases short, with 13 bases between. This CDR3 is CASSSAPWDNEQFF. CDR3 sequence (DNA): TGTGCCAGCAGTAGCGCGCCATGGGACAATGAGCAGTTCTTC.

This sequence joins TRBV4-1 and TRBJ2-3; TRBD1 might be the D (5 bases). Germline V CDR1 and CDR2: MGHRA, YSYEKL. The CDR3 runs to 18 residues. The V end was cut by 0 bases, the J end by 0 bases, with 16 bases between. The CDR3 is CASSQERGRGPSTDTQYF. The CDR3 DNA is TGCGCCAGCAGCCAAGAAAGGGGAAGGGGTCCTAGCACAGATACGCAGTATTTT.

The chain uses TRBV28 and TRBJ2-1, with TRBD2 matching over 9 bases. Germline V gene data show CDR1 as MDHEN and CDR2 as SYDVKM. This CDR3 spans 17 amino acids. The J segment lost 7 bases and the V segment lost 2 bases, leaving 12 bases of the junction unmatched. The CDR3 region has the DNA TGTGCCAGCAGTTTAGGAGGCTCTAGCGGGGCGGGTAATGAGCAGTTCTTC. Amino acid sequence: CASSLGGSSGAGNEQFF.

This rearrangement joins TRBV5-6 to TRBJ1-2, with a possible D match to TRBD1 (5 bases). Deletions cut 3 bases from V and 3 bases from J, with 21 bases between. CDR3 length: 17 amino acids. Looked up from germline, CDR1 is SGHDT and CDR2 is YYEEEE. CDR3 amino acids: CASSSLNWGRVYYGYTF. The CDR3, as DNA: TGTGCCAGCAGCTCCCTGAATTGGGGCAGGGTTTACTATGGCTACACCTTC.

The chain uses TRBV27 and TRBJ1-5; perhaps TRBD1 as D (5 bases). V was shortened by 4 bases and J by 5 bases, with 12 bases between the two germline ends. Per the germline V gene, CDR1 is MNHEY and CDR2 is SMNVEV (reference sequence). The CDR3 is 14 residues long. DNA of the CDR3: TGTGCCAGCAGTTATCGTCCCAGGGATCAGCCCCAGCATTTT. Amino acids: CASSYRPRDQPQHF.

The J gene is TRBJ2-2, the V gene TRBV4-1; 8 bases align to TRBD2. The CDR3 runs to 17 residues. V lost 0 bases and J lost 7; bases outside the gene matches: 10. Germline lookup yields CDR1 MGHRA and CDR2 YSYEKL. The CDR3 nucleotides read TGCGCCAGCAGCCAAGATGTAGGGCGGGGGGACGGCGGGGAGCTGTTTTTT. This gives the protein CASSQDVGRGDGGELFF.

This chain connects TRBV2 to TRBJ2-3, with D possibly TRBD1 on 5 matching bases. The CDR3 extends over 16 amino acids. V was cut by 3 bases and J by 2 bases, with 15 bases left in between. CDR1 is SNHLY, CDR2 FYNNEI, per germline. CDR3 DNA sequence: TGTGCCAGCAGTGATCGACCGGACAAAAACACAGATACGCAGTATTTT. Protein product: CASSDRPDKNTDTQYF.

J is TRBJ2-5 and V is TRBV30; D is perhaps TRBD2 (6 bases). V lost 6 bases and J 0 bases, leaving 8 bases between the germline ends. The CDR3 totals 12 residues. Germline loops: CDR1 GTSNPN, CDR2 SVGIG (reference sequence). The CDR3 loop is CACPGDQETQYF. The CDR3, as DNA: TGTGCCTGCCCGGGAGACCAAGAGACCCAGTACTTC. The whole variable domain, filled in from reference TRBV30 and TRBJ2-5, reads SQTIHQWPATLVQPVGSPLSLECTVEGTSNPNLYWYRQAAGRGLQLLFYSVGIGQISSEVPQNLSASRPQDRQFILSSKKLLLSDSGFYLCACPGDQETQYFGPGTRLLVL.

The V call is TRBV15, the J call TRBJ2-6; 9 nucleotides line up with TRBD1. CDR1 and CDR2 from the germline V gene are LNHNV and YYDKDF (reference sequence). The CDR3 sequence is 19 residues long. V shed 0 bases, J shed 0 bases, and the junction held 6 bases outside the gene matches. DNA for the CDR3: TGTGCCACCAGCAGAGATTCCGGGACAGGGAGCTCTGGGGCCAACGTCCTGACTTTC. Its translation is CATSRDSGTGSSGANVLTF. Together with reference TRBV15 and TRBJ2-6, the CDR3 gives the full variable domain: DAMVIQNPRYQVTQFGKPVTLSCSQTLNHNVMYWYQQKSSQAPKLLFHYYDKDFNNEADTPDNFQSRRPNTSFCFLDIRSPGLGDTAMYLCATSRDSGTGSSGANVLTFGAGSRLTVL.

The rearrangement joins TRBV2 to TRBJ1-5; TRBD1 aligns across 9 bases. The J segment lost 7 bases and the V segment lost 5 bases, leaving 6 bases of the junction unmatched. CDR3 length: 14 residues. CDR1 SNHLY and CDR2 FYNNEI come from the germline V gene. DNA of the CDR3: TGTGCCAGCAGTTGGGACAGGGAGGGACAGCCCCAGCATTTT. Translation gives CASSWDREGQPQHF.

The chain joins TRBV5-6 to TRBJ2-5; 8 bases are shared with TRBD1. Losses at the gene ends were 3 bases for V and 5 bases for J; bases not matched to a gene: 9. CDR1 SGHDT and CDR2 YYEEEE come from the germline V gene. The CDR3 contains 15 residues. The chain's CDR3 is CASSSYRGIWETQYF. In nucleotides, the CDR3 is TGTGCCAGCAGCTCCTACAGGGGGATCTGGGAGACCCAGTACTTC.

V and J are TRBV10-1 and TRBJ2-7; tentatively, D is TRBD1 (6 bases). V shed 6 bases and J shed 3 bases, with 12 bases lying between them. There are 13 residues in the CDR3. Germline assignment: CDR1 WNHNN and CDR2 SYGVQD (reference sequence). DNA of the CDR3: TGCGCCAGCAGGCCGACAGGAAACTACGAGCAGTACTTC. Residues: CASRPTGNYEQYF.

CDR3 loop: CASSTREGPIYGYTF. The CDR3 DNA reads TGTGCCAGTAGTACCCGGGAGGGACCTATTTATGGCTACACCTTC. The V and J genes are TRBV19 and TRBJ1-2; TRBD1 is a possible D gene (5 bases). From germline, CDR1 is LNHDA and CDR2 SQIVND (reference sequence). This CDR3 spans 15 amino acids. V was pared by 4 bases and J by 5 bases, with 17 bases between. The full variable domain, completed using reference TRBV19 and TRBJ1-2, is DGGITQSPKYLFRKEGQNVTLSCEQNLNHDAMYWYRQDPGQGLRLIYYSQIVNDFQKGDIAEGYSVSREKKESFPLTVTSAQKNPTAFYLCASSTREGPIYGYTFGSGTRLTVV.

Notes on this clone: At one boundary the junction diverges from the germline segment, which might be a read error. Here the CDR3 reads CSAELWAGTGELFF. In DNA, the CDR3 is TGCAGCGCTGAACTTTGGGCGGGCACCGGGGAGCTGTTTTTT. V is TRBV29-1 and J is TRBJ2-2; a weak D match, TRBD2 (5 bases). Per germline, CDR1 SQVTM and CDR2 ANQGSEA. This CDR3 comprises 14 residues.

The chain uses TRBV28 and TRBJ2-3; perhaps TRBD1 as D (6 bases). CDR3 size: 17 residues. In germline, CDR1 is MDHEN, CDR2 SYDVKM. V was cut by 7 bases and J by 1 base, with 21 bases left in between. CDR3 nucleotide sequence: TGTGCCAGCACCAACCCCTCACAGGGTGGGGGCACAGATACGCAGTATTTT. This sequence encodes CASTNPSQGGGTDTQYF.

The rearrangement joins TRBV4-1 to TRBJ1-2; no definite D call. CDR3 length: 14 residues. Trimming left V 0 bases short and J 10 bases short, with 15 bases between. The germline V gene encodes CDR1 MGHRA and CDR2 YSYEKL. The chain's CDR3 is CASSQDVAVWSYTF. The DNA of the CDR3 is TGCGCCAGCAGCCAAGATGTGGCGGTCTGGTCCTACACCTTC.

V gene TRBV6-5 combines with J gene TRBJ2-7, with TRBD1 identical over 7 bases. CDR3 size: 16 residues. The trim removed 0 bases at V and 2 bases at J, leaving 7 bases unmatched. The V gene's germline CDR1 is MNHEY and CDR2 SVGAGI. As DNA, the CDR3 is TGTGCCAGCAGTTACTCCGAACAGGGGATAACCTACGAGCAGTACTTC. Translated, it gives CASSYSEQGITYEQYF.

This chain connects TRBV28 to TRBJ2-5; 8 bases line up with TRBD1. CDR1 and CDR2 (germline): MDHEN, SYDVKM. The CDR3 spans 15 residues. After removal of 5 bases from V and 4 bases from J, the junction contained 9 bases not matched to a gene. CDR3 residues: CASSTDRGEGETQYF. The CDR3 coding sequence is TGTGCCAGCAGTACCGACAGGGGTGAGGGAGAGACCCAGTACTTC.

The chain employs TRBV19 and TRBJ2-1, with 10 nucleotides matching TRBD2. The CDR3 totals 18 residues. After removal of 3 bases from V and 8 bases from J, the junction contained 16 bases not matched to a gene. Germline V gives CDR1 LNHDA, CDR2 SQIVND (reference sequence). Written as DNA, the CDR3 is TGTGCCAGTAGTATGTTAGCGGGGGGCCACGCTGGGGTGGATGAGCAGTTCTTC. Protein: CASSMLAGGHAGVDEQFF.